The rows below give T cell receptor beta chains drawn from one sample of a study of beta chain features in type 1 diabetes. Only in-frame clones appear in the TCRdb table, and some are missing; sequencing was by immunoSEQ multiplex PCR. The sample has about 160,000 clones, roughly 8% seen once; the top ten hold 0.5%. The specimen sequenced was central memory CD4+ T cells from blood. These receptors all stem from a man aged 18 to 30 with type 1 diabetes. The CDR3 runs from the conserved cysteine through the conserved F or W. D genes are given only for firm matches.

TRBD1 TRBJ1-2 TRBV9 CASSQGDYGYTF
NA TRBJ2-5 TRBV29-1 CSVGSGSGLRKTQYF
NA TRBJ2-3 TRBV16 CASSLLRGQSAGDTQYF
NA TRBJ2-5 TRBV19 CASSNYPSTIKTQYF
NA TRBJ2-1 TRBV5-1 CASSRTTSYEQFF
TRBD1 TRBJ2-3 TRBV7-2 CASSARGQGVRDTQYF
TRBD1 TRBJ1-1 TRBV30 CAWAGQGVEAFF
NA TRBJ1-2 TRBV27 CASSSGQWGQGYTF
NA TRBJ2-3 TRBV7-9 CASSYTGEGTQYF
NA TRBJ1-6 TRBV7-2 CASGLGGYGSPLHF
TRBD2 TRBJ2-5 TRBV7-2 CASSLALRLATETQYF
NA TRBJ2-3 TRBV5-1 CASSLDTRGTDTQYF
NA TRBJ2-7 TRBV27 CASRRGASYEQYF
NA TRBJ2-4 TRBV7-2 CASSPGSGTKNIQYF
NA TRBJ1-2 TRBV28 CASSVKNYGYTF
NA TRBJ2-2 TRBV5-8 CASSLLLGELFF
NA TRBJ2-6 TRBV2 CASSDGYNSGANVLTF
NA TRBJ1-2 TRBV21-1 CASSQQCIKRDREGTNYGYTF
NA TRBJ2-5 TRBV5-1 CASSVRGEETQYF
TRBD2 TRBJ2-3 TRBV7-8 CASTQRREGYTQYF
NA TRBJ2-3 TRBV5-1 CASSTYSTDTQYF
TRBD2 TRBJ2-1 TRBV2 CASSRAETSGSEQFF
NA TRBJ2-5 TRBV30 CAWRWWGDQETQYF
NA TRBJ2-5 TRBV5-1 CASSLGGPFQETQYF
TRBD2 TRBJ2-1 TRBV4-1 CASSQDISGGANEQFF